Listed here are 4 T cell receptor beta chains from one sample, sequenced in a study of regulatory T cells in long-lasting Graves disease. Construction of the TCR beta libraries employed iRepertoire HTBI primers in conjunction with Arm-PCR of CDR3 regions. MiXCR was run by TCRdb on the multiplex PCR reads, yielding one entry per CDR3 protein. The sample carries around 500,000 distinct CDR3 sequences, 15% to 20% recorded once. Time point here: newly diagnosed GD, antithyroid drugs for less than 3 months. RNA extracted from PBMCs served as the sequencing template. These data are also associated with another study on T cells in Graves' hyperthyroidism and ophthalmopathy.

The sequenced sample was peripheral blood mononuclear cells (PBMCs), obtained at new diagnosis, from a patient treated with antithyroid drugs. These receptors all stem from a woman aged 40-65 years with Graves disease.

This CDR3 is CASSYGTGVRETQYF. The CDR3 DNA follows: TGTGCCAGCAGTTATGGGACAGGGGTAAGAGAGACCCAGTACTTC. This chain uses TRBV28 with TRBJ2-1; 10 bases line up with TRBD1. With the DNA end fitting TRBJ2-5 better, the J assignment may be wrong. CDR3 length: 15 amino acids. Per the germline V gene, CDR1 is MDHEN and CDR2 is SYDVKM.

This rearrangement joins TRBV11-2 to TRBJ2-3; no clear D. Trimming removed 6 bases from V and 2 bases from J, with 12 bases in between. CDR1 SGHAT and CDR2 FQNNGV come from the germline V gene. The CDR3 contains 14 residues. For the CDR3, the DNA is TGTGCCAGCAGGGATGGTAAACCCACAGATACGCAGTATTTT. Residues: CASRDGKPTDTQYF.

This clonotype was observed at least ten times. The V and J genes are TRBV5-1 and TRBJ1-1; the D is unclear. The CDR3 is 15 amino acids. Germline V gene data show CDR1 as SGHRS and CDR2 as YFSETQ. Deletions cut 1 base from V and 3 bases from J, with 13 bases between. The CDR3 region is CASSLRKLKDTEAFF. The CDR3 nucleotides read TGCGCCAGCAGCTTGCGCAAGCTAAAGGACACTGAAGCTTTCTTT.

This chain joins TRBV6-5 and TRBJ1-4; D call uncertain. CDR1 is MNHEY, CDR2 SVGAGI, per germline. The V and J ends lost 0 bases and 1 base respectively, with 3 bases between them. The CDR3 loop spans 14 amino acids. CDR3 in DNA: TGTGCCAGCAGTTACTCGGGAACTAATGAAAAACTGTTTTTT. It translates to CASSYSGTNEKLFF.